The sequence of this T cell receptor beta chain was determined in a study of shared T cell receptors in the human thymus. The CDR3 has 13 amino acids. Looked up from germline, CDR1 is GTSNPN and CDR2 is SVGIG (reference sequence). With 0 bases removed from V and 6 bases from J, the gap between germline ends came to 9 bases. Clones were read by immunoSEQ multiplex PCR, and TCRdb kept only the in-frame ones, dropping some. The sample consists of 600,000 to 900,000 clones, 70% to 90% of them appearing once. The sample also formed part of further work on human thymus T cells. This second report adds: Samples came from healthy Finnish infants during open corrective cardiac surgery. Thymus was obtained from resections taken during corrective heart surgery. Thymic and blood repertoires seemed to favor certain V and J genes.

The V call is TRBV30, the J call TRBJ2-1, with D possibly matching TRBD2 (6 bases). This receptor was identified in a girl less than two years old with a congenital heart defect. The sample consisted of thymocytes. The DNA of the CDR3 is TGTGCCTGGAGTGTGGGGCGGGGCAATGAGCAGTTCTTC. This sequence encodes CAWSVGRGNEQFF. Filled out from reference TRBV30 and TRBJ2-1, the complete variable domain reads SQTIHQWPATLVQPVGSPLSLECTVEGTSNPNLYWYRQAAGRGLQLLFYSVGIGQISSEVPQNLSASRPQDRQFILSSKKLLLSDSGFYLCAWSVGRGNEQFFGPGTRLTVL.